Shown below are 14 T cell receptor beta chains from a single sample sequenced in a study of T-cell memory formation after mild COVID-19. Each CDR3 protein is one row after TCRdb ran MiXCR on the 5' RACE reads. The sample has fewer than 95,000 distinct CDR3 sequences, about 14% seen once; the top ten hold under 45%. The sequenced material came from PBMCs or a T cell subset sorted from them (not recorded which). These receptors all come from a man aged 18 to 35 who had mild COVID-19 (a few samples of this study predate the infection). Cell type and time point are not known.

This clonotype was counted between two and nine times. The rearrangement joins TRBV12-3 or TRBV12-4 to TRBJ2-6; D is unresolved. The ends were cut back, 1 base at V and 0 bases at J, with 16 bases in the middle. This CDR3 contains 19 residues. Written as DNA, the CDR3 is TGTGCCAGCAGTTTAGGCCCCAACAGCCGGCCCTCTGGGGCCAACGTCCTGACTTTC. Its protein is CASSLGPNSRPSGANVLTF.

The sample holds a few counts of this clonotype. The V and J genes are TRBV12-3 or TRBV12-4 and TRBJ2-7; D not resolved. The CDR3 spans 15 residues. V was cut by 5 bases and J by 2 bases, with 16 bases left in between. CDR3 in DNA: TGTGCCAGCAGTCCGGGCGTGTCCCTGCCCTACGAGCAGTACTTC. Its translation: CASSPGVSLPYEQYF.

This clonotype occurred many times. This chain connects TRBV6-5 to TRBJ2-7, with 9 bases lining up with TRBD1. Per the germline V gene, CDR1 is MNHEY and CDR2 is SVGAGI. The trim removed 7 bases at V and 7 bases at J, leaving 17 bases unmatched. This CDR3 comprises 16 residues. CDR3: CASIRRPGQGAGEQYF. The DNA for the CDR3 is TGTGCCAGCATAAGGCGCCCGGGACAGGGAGCGGGAGAGCAGTACTTC.

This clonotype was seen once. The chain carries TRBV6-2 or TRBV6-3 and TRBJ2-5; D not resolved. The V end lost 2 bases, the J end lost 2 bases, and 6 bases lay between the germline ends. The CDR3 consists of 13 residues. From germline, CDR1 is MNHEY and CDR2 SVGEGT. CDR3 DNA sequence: TGTGCCAGCAGTTACGGGGTTCAAGAGACCCAGTACTTC. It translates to CASSYGVQETQYF.

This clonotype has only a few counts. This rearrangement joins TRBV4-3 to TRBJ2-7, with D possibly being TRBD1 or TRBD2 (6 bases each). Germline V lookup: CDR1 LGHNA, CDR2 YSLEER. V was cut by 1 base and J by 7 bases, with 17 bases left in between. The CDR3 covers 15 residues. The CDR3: CASSQGRAGGGEQYF. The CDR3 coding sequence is TGCGCCAGCAGCCAAGGCCGCGCCGGAGGGGGAGAGCAGTACTTC.

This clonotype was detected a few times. The CDR3 DNA sequence: TGCAGTGCTAGAGAGAGGGGCAGCCTCTATGGCTACACCTTC. It specifies CSARERGSLYGYTF. The chain joins TRBV20-1 to TRBJ1-2; tentative D call: TRBD1 (5 bases). The V and J ends lost 0 bases and 4 bases respectively, with 12 bases between them. The CDR3 covers 14 residues. Per germline, CDR1 DFQATT and CDR2 SNEGSKA (reference sequence).

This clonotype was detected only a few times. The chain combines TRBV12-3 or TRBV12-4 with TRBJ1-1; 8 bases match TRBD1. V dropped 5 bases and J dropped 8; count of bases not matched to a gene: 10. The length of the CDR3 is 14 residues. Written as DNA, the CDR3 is TGTGCCAGCAGTCGTCCCGGGACAGGACCGGAAGCTTTCTTT. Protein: CASSRPGTGPEAFF.

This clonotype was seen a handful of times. The CDR3 reads CASSASIQGNEQYF. CDR3 coding DNA: TGTGCCAGCAGCGCCTCGATCCAGGGGAACGAGCAGTACTTC. The chain joins TRBV9 to TRBJ2-7, with a weak D call TRBD1 (6 bases). Trimming took 3 bases from V and 5 from J, leaving 15 bases between them. There are 14 residues in the CDR3. Germline values: CDR1 SGDLS, CDR2 YYNGEE.

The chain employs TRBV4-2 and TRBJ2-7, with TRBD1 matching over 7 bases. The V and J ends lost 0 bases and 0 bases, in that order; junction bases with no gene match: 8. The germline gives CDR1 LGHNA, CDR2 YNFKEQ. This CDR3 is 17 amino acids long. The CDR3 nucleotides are TGTGCCAGCAGCCAAGATAGGTGGGACAGAAGCTCCTACGAGCAGTACGTC. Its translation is CASSQDRWDRSSYEQYV.

CDR3 in DNA: TGTGCCAGCAGTAATCCTCTGGAGACCCAGTACTTC. Its translation is CASSNPLETQYF. This chain joins TRBV28 and TRBJ2-5, with D unclear. Trimming removed 5 bases at V and 5 bases at J, with 9 bases between. CDR1 MDHEN and CDR2 SYDVKM come from the germline V gene. The CDR3 runs to 12 residues.

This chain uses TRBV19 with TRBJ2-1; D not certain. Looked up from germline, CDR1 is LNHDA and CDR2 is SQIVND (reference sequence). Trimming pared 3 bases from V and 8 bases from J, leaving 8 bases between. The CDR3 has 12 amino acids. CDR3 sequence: CASSITGHEQFF. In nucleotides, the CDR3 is TGTGCCAGTAGTATCACTGGCCATGAGCAGTTCTTC. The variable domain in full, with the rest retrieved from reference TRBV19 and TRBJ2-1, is DGGITQSPKYLFRKEGQNVTLSCEQNLNHDAMYWYRQDPGQGLRLIYYSQIVNDFQKGDIAEGYSVSREKKESFPLTVTSAQKNPTAFYLCASSITGHEQFFGPGTRLTVL.

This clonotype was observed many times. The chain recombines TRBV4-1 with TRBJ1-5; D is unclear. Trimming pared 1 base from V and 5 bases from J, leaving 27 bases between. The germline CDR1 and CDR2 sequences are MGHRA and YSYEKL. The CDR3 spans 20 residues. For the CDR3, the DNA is TGCGCCAGCAGCCAAGGGGCCGTTCCTGGAGACCCAACCTGGGATCAGCCCCAGCATTTT. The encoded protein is CASSQGAVPGDPTWDQPQHF.

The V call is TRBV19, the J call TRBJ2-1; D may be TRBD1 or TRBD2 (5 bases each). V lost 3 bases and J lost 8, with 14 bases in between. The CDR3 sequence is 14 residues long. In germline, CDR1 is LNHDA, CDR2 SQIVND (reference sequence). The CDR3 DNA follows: TGTGCCAGTAGTATGCGGGCAGGGTGGGATGAGCAGTTCTTC. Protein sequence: CASSMRAGWDEQFF.

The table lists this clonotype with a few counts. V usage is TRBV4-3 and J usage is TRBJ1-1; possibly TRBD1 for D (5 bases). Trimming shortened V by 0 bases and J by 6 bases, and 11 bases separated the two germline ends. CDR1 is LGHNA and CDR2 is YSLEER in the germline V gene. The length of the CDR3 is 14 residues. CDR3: CASSQEREGPEAFF. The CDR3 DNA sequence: TGCGCCAGCAGCCAAGAAAGGGAGGGGCCTGAAGCTTTCTTT.